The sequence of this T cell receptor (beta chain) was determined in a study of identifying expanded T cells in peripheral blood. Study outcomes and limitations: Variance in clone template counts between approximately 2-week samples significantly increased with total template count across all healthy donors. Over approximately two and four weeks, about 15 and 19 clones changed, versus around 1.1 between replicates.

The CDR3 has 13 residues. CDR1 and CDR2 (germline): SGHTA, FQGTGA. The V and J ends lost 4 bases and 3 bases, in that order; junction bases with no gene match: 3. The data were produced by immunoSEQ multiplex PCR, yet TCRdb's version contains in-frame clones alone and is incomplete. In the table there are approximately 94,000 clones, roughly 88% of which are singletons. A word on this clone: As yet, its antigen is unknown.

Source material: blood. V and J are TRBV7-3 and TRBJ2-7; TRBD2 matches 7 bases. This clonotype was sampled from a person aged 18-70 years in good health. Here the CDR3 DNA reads TGTGCCAGCAGCTCCTCGGGGGGCTACGAGCAGTACTTC. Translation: CASSSSGGYEQYF.